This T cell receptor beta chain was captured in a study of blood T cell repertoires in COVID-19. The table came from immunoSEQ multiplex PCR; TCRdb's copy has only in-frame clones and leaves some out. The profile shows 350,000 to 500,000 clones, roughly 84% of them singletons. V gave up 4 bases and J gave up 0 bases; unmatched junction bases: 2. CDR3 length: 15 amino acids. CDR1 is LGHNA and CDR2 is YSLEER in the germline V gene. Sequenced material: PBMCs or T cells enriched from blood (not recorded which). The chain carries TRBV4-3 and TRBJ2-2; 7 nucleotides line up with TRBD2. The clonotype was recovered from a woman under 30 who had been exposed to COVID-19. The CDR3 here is CASSPRGTNTGELFF. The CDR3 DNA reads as TGCGCCAGCAGCCCGCGGGGGACGAACACCGGGGAGCTGTTTTTT.